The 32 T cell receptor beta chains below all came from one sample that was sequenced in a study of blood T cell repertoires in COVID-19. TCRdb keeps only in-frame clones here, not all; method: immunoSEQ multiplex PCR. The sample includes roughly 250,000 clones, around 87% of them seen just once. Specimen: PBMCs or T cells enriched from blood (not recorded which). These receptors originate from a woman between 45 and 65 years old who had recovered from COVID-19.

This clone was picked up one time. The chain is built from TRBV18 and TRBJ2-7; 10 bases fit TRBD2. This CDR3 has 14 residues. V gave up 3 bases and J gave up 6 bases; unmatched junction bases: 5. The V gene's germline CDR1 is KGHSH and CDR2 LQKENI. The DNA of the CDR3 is TGTGCCAGCTCACCCCTAGCGGGAGTTAGCGAGCAGTACTTC. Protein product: CASSPLAGVSEQYF.

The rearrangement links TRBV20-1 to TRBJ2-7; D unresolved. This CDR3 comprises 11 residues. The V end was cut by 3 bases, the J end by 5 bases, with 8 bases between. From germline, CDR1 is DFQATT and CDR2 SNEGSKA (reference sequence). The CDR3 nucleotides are TGCAGTGCTAGTGACGAGAACGAGCAGTACTTC. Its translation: CSASDENEQYF.

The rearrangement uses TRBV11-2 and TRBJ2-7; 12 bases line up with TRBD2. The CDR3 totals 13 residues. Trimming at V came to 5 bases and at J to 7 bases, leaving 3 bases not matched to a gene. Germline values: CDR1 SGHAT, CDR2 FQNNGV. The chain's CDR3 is CASSPGTSGEQYF. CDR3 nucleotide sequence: TGTGCCAGCAGCCCGGGGACTAGCGGGGAGCAGTACTTC.

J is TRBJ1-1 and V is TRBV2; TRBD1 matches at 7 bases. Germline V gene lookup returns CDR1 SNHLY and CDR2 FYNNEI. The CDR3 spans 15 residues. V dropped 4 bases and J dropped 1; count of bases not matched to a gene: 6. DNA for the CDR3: TGTGCCAGCAGTGCCCCAGGGGGAAAGAACACTGAAGCTTTCTTT. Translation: CASSAPGGKNTEAFF.

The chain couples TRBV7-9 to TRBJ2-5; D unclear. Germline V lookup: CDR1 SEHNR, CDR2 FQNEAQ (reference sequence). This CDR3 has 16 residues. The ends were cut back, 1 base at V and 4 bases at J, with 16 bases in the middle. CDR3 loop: CASSLGGLARLETQYF. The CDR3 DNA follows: TGTGCCAGCAGCTTAGGTGGATTAGCCCGACTAGAGACCCAGTACTTC.

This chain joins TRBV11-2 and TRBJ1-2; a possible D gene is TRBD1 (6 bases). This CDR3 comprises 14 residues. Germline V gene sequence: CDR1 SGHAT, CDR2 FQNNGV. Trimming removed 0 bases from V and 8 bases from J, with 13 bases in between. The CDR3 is CASSLDRGGDGYTF. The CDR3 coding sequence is TGTGCCAGCAGCTTAGATCGCGGGGGCGACGGCTACACCTTC. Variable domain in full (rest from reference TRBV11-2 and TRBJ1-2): EAGVAQSPRYKIIEKRQSVAFWCNPISGHATLYWYQQILGQGPKLLIQFQNNGVVDDSQLPKDRFSAERLKGVDSTLKIQPAKLEDSAVYLCASSLDRGGDGYTFGSGTRLTVV.

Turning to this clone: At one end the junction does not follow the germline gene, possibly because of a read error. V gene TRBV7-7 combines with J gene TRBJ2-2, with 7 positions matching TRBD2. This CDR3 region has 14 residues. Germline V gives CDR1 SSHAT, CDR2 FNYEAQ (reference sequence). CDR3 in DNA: TGTGCTAGCAGCACTAGCGAGAACACCGGGGAGCTGTTTTTT. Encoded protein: CASSTSENTGELFF. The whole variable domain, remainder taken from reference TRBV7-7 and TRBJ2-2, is GAGVSQSPRYKVTKRGQDVTLRCDPISSHATLYWYQQALGQGPEFLTYFNYEAQPDKSGLPSDRFSAERPEGSISTLTIQRTEQRDSAMYRCASSTSENTGELFFGEGSRLTVL.

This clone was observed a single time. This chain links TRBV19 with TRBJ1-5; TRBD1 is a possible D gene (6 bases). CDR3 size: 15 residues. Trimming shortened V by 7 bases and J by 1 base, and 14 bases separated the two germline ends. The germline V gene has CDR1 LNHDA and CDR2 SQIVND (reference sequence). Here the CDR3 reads CASNPMTGSNQPQHF. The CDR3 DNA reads TGTGCCAGTAACCCGATGACAGGAAGCAATCAGCCCCAGCATTTT.

The CDR3 reads CASTTYSGRTNYGYTF. CDR3 DNA: TGTGCCAGCACGACATACAGCGGGCGAACTAACTATGGCTACACCTTC. The chain employs TRBV11-2 and TRBJ1-2; D is undetermined. The CDR3 is 16 residues long. In germline, CDR1 is SGHAT, CDR2 FQNNGV. Trimming removed 7 bases at V and 0 bases at J, with 18 bases between.

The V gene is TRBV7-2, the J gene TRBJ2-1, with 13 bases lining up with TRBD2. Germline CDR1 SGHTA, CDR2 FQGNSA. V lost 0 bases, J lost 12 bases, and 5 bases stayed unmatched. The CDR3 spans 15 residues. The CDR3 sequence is CASSLAVLAGGGQFF. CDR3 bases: TGTGCCAGCAGCTTAGCCGTACTAGCGGGAGGGGGGCAGTTCTTC.

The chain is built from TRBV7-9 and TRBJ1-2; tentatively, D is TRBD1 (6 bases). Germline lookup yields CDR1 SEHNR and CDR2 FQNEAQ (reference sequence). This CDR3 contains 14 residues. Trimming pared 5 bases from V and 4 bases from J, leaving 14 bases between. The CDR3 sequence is CASSQNGGIYGYTF. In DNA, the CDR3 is TGTGCCAGCAGCCAGAATGGGGGCATCTATGGCTACACCTTC.

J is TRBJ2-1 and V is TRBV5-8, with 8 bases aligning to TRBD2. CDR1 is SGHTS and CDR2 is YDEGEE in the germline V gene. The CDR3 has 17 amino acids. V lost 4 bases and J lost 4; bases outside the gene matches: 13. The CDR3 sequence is CASSPYLASGLYNEQFF. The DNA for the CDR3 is TGTGCCAGCAGCCCTTACTTAGCTAGCGGGCTGTACAATGAGCAGTTCTTC.

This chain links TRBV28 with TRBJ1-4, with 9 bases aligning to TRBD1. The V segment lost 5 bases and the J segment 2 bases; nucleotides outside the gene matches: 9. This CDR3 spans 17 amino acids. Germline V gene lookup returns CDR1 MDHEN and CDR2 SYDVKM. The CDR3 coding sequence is TGTGCCAGCAGTCCCCAGGACAGGGGAAGTACTAATGAAAAACTGTTTTTT. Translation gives CASSPQDRGSTNEKLFF.

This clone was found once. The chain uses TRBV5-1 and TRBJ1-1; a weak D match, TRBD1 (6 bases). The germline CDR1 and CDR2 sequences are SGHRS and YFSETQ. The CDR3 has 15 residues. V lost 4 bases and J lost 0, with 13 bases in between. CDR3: CASSAETGLNTEAFF. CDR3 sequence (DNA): TGCGCCAGCAGCGCGGAGACAGGACTGAACACTGAAGCTTTCTTT. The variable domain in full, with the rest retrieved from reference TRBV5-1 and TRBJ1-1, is KAGVTQTPRYLIKTRGQQVTLSCSPISGHRSVSWYQQTPGQGLQFLFEYFSETQRNKGNFPGRFSGRQFSNSRSEMNVSTLELGDSALYLCASSAETGLNTEAFFGQGTRLTVV.

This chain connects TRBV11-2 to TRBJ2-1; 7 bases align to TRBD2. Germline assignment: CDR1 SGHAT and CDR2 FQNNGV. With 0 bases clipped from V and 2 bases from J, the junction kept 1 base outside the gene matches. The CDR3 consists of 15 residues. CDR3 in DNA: TGTGCCAGCAGCTTAGACGCGGGGGCCTACAATGAGCAGTTCTTC. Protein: CASSLDAGAYNEQFF.

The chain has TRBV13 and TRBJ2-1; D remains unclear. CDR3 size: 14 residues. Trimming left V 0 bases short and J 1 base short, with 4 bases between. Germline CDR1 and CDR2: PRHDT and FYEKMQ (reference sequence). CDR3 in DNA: TGTGCCAGCAGCTTAGGGACATCCTACAATGAGCAGTTCTTC. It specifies CASSLGTSYNEQFF.

The CDR3 nucleotides read TGTGCCAGCAGCGCCTCCGGGACAGGGATGTACGAGCAGTACTTC. It is translated as CASSASGTGMYEQYF. This chain links TRBV7-3 with TRBJ2-7; 9 bases agree with TRBD1. Germline CDR1 and CDR2: SGHTA and FQGTGA. The CDR3 length is 15 residues. With V trimmed by 5 bases and J by 4 bases, 9 bases remained unmatched.

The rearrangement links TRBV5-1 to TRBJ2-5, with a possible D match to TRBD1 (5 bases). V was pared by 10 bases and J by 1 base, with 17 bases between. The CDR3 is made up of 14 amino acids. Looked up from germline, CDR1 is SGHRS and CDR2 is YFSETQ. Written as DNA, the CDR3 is TGCGCCCAGCAGGTTGGGGCTTTCCAAGAGACCCAGTACTTC. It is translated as CAQQVGAFQETQYF.

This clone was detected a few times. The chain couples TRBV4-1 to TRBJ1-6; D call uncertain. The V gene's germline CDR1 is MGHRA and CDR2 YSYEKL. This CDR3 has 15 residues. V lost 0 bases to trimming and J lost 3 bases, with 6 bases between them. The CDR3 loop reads CASSQDRDYNSPLHF. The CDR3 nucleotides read TGCGCCAGCAGCCAAGACCGAGACTATAATTCACCCCTCCACTTT.

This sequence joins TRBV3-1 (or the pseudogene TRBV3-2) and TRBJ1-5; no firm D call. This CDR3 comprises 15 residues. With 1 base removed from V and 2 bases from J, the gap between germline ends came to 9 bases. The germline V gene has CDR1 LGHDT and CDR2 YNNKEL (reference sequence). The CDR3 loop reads CASSQGGYGNQPQHF. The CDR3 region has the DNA TGTGCCAGCAGCCAAGGCGGGTATGGCAATCAGCCCCAGCATTTT.

DNA of the CDR3: TGCGCCAGCAGCTTGGAGCGGCCGAACACCGGGGAGCTGTTTTTT. Its protein product is CASSLERPNTGELFF. The V and J genes are TRBV5-1 and TRBJ2-2; maybe TRBD2 (5 bases). Trimming took 0 bases from V and 0 from J, leaving 6 bases between them. CDR3 length equals 15 residues. Germline V gene data show CDR1 as SGHRS and CDR2 as YFSETQ.

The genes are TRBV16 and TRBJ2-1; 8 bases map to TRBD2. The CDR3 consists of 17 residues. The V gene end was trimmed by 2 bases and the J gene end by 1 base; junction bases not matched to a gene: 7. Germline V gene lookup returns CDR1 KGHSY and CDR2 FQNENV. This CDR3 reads CASSQDAREGSYNEQFF. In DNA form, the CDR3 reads TGTGCCAGCAGCCAAGACGCTCGGGAGGGTTCCTACAATGAGCAGTTCTTC. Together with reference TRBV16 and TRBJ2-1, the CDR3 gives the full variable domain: GEEVAQTPKHLVRGEGQKAKLYCAPIKGHSYVFWYQQVLKNEFKFLISFQNENVFDETGMPKERFSAKCLPNSPCSLEIQATKLEDSAVYFCASSQDAREGSYNEQFFGPGTRLTVL.

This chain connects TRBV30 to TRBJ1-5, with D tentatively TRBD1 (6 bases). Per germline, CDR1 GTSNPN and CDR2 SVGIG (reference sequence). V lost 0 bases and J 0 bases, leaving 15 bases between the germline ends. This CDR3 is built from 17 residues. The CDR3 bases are TGTGCCTGGAGTGTAGACCGGACAGACCGTAGCAATCAGCCCCAGCATTTT. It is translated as CAWSVDRTDRSNQPQHF.

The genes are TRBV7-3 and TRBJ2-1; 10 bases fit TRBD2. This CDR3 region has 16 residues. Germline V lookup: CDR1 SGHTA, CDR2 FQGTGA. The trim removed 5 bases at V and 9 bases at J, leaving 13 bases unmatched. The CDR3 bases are TGTGCCAGCAGCCCTGAATTGGGACTAGCGATTCCTGAGCAGTTCTTC. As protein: CASSPELGLAIPEQFF.

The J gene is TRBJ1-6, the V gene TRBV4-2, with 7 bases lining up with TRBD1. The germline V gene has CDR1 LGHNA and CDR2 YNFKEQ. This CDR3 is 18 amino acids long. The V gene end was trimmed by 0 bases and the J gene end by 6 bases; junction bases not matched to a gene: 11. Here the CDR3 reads CASSQDRKGAYINSPLHF. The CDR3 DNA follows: TGTGCCAGCAGCCAAGATCGTAAGGGGGCCTACATTAATTCACCCCTCCACTTT.

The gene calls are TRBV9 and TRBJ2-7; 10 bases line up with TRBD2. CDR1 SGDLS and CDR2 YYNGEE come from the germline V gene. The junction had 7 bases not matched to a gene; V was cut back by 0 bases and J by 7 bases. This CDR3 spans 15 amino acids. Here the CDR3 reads CASSVGAGGVWEQYF. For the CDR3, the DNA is TGTGCCAGCAGCGTAGGAGCGGGAGGGGTTTGGGAGCAGTACTTC.

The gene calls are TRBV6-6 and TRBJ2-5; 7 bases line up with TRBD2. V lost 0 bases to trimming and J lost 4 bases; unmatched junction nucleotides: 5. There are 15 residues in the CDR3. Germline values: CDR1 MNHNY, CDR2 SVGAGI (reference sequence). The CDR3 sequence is CASSYSASGRETQYF. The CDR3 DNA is TGTGCCAGCAGTTACTCGGCTAGCGGAAGAGAGACCCAGTACTTC.

This CDR3 is CASSEEQLSTDTQYF. CDR3 bases: TGTGCCAGCAGTGAAGAACAGCTTAGCACAGATACGCAGTATTTT. The V and J genes are TRBV2 and TRBJ2-3; no firm D call. V was shortened by 1 base and J by 0 bases, with 8 bases between the two germline ends. This CDR3 has 15 amino acids. Germline V lookup: CDR1 SNHLY, CDR2 FYNNEI.

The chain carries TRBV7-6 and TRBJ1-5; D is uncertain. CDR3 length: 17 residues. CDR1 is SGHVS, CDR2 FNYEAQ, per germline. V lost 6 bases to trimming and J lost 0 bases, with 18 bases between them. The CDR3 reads CASRTRGVRDSNQPQHF. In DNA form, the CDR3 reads TGTGCCAGCAGGACCCGCGGAGTTCGGGATAGCAATCAGCCCCAGCATTTT.

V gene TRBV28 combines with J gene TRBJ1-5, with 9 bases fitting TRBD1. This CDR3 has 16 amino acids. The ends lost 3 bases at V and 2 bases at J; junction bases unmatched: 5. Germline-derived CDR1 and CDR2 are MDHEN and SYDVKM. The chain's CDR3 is CASSFTGGAGNQPQHF. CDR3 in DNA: TGTGCCAGCAGTTTTACAGGGGGCGCGGGCAATCAGCCCCAGCATTTT.

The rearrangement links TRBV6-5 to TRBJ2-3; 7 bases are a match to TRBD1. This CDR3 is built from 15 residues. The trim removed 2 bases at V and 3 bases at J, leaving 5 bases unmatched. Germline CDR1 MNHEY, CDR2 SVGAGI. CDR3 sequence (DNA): TGTGCCAGCAGTTACGGGACAGATCGAACAGATACGCAGTATTTT. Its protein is CASSYGTDRTDTQYF.

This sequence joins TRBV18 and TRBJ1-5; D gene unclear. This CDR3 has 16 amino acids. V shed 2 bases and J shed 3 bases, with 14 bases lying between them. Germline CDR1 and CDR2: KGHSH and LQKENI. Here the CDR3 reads CASSPAPAAYNQPQHF. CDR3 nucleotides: TGTGCCAGCTCACCAGCCCCCGCGGCCTACAATCAGCCCCAGCATTTT.